Below, 20 T cell receptor beta chains from the same sample are listed, as sequenced in a study of blood T cell repertoires in COVID-19. The data were produced by immunoSEQ multiplex PCR, yet TCRdb's version contains in-frame clones alone and is incomplete. The sample comprises under 200,000 clones, approximately 86% of which are singletons, and 4% to 6.5% rests with the top ten. Input material: PBMCs or T cells enriched from blood (not recorded which). The receptors derive from a woman aged 55 to 70 with acute COVID-19.

The V call is TRBV9, the J call TRBJ1-1, with 7 positions matching TRBD1. CDR1 SGDLS and CDR2 YYNGEE come from the germline V gene. Unmatched junction bases numbered 3, after V lost 4 bases and J lost 3 bases. The CDR3 is 13 amino acids. As DNA, the CDR3 is TGTGCCAGCAGCCAAACAGGGGACACTGAAGCTTTCTTT. It translates to CASSQTGDTEAFF.

This sequence joins TRBV6-2 or TRBV6-3 and TRBJ2-5; 12 bases fit TRBD2. Germline V gives CDR1 MNHEY, CDR2 SVGEGT. Trimming at V came to 5 bases and at J to 1 base, leaving 11 bases not matched to a gene. The length of the CDR3 is 18 residues. CDR3 in amino acids: CASSPQPGLAGRQETQYF. The CDR3 DNA reads TGTGCCAGCAGTCCCCAACCCGGACTAGCGGGACGCCAAGAGACCCAGTACTTC.

This clone showed up just once. The rearrangement uses TRBV18 and TRBJ2-7; the match to TRBD2 covers 13 bases. V gave up 4 bases and J gave up 2 bases; unmatched junction bases: 2. Germline lookup yields CDR1 KGHSH and CDR2 LQKENI. The CDR3 totals 15 residues. The CDR3 protein is CASSQTSGRTYEQYF. The CDR3 DNA reads TGTGCCAGCTCACAGACTAGCGGGAGGACCTACGAGCAGTACTTC.

The chain employs TRBV19 and TRBJ1-5, with 7 bases aligning to TRBD1. V shed 7 bases, J shed 4 bases, and the junction held 10 bases outside the gene matches. The germline gives CDR1 LNHDA, CDR2 SQIVND (reference sequence). The CDR3 spans 15 residues. The CDR3 protein is CASTLRTGSNQPQHF. In DNA, the CDR3 is TGTGCCAGTACTCTACGGACAGGTTCTAATCAGCCCCAGCATTTT.

The J gene is TRBJ1-3, the V gene TRBV3-1 (or the pseudogene TRBV3-2), with D possibly being TRBD1 (5 bases). From germline, CDR1 is LGHDT and CDR2 YNNKEL (reference sequence). V was clipped by 10 bases and J by 4 bases, with 17 bases between them. The CDR3 consists of 14 residues. CDR3 sequence reads: CAITLGGDGNTIYF. CDR3 sequence (DNA): TGTGCCATTACCCTCGGGGGAGACGGAAACACCATATATTTT.

The chain is built from TRBV2 and TRBJ1-5; possibly TRBD1 for D (6 bases). V was cut by 8 bases and J by 7 bases, with 18 bases left in between. Looked up from germline, CDR1 is SNHLY and CDR2 is FYNNEI. The CDR3 length is 14 residues. CDR3 sequence reads: CASLRTNRDQPQHF. The CDR3 bases are TGTGCCAGCCTAAGAACCAACAGGGACCAGCCCCAGCATTTT. The complete variable domain, with remaining parts taken from reference TRBV2 and TRBJ1-5, reads EPEVTQTPSHQVTQMGQEVILRCVPISNHLYFYWYRQILGQKVEFLVSFYNNEISEKSEIFDDQFSVERPDGSNFTLKIRSTKLEDSAMYFCASLRTNRDQPQHFGDGTRLSIL.

This chain links TRBV2 with TRBJ2-2; D uncertain. V lost 6 bases to trimming and J lost 8 bases, with 10 bases between them. Germline V gene data show CDR1 as SNHLY and CDR2 as FYNNEI. The CDR3 runs to 12 residues. Here the CDR3 reads CASSPLQGELFF. CDR3 DNA: TGTGCCAGCAGCCCTTTACAAGGGGAGCTGTTTTTT.

The chain combines TRBV6-5 with TRBJ1-1; tentative D call: TRBD1 (5 bases). Germline lookup yields CDR1 MNHEY and CDR2 SVGAGI. This CDR3 is built from 13 residues. Trimming shortened V by 5 bases and J by 4 bases, and 11 bases separated the two germline ends. DNA for the CDR3: TGTGCCAGCAGTCCGGGGGTAATCACTGAAGCTTTCTTT. Encoded protein: CASSPGVITEAFF.

The chain uses TRBV7-2 and TRBJ1-3; no firm D call. Trimming removed 3 bases at V and 0 bases at J, with 12 bases between. The CDR3 contains 16 residues. Germline values: CDR1 SGHTA, CDR2 FQGNSA. The DNA for the CDR3 is TGTGCCAGCAGCTTCGCATCACAGATCTCTGGAAACACCATATATTTT. Translation: CASSFASQISGNTIYF.

The sample holds one count of this clone. The CDR3 DNA reads as TGTGCCAGTAGTCTCCGACAGGGTATTCGGGAAAAACTGTTTTTT. It codes for CASSLRQGIREKLFF. The rearrangement joins TRBV19 to TRBJ1-4, with 7 bases identical to TRBD1. Germline V gene lookup returns CDR1 LNHDA and CDR2 SQIVND (reference sequence). V dropped 5 bases and J dropped 8; count of bases not matched to a gene: 11. The CDR3 sequence is 15 residues long.

The V call is TRBV30, the J call TRBJ1-5, with D tentatively TRBD1 (5 bases). The V gene lost 5 bases and the J gene lost 5 bases, with 16 bases spanning the gap. Germline V gives CDR1 GTSNPN, CDR2 SVGIG (reference sequence). CDR3 length: 14 residues. CDR3 sequence: CAWARQSSHQPQHF. Here the CDR3 DNA reads TGTGCCTGGGCCCGACAGTCATCTCATCAGCCCCAGCATTTT.

The chain couples TRBV25-1 to TRBJ1-2, with 9 bases that match TRBD1. Germline-derived CDR1 and CDR2 are MGHDK and SYGVNS. The CDR3 length is 14 residues. J lost 4 bases, V lost 7 bases, and 7 bases had no gene match. The CDR3 protein is CASKGQGKGYGYTF. The CDR3 coding sequence is TGTGCCAGCAAAGGACAGGGGAAGGGCTATGGCTACACCTTC.

The V gene is TRBV7-6, the J gene TRBJ2-1; 7 positions match TRBD1. Germline values: CDR1 SGHVS, CDR2 FNYEAQ. The V and J ends lost 1 base and 16 bases, in that order; junction bases with no gene match: 7. The CDR3 loop spans 12 amino acids. CDR3 in amino acids: CASSLVTGILFF. The CDR3, as DNA: TGTGCCAGCAGCTTAGTGACAGGGATTCTCTTCTTC.

This chain links TRBV5-1 with TRBJ2-1, with a weak D call TRBD1 (5 bases). Germline CDR1 and CDR2: SGHRS and YFSETQ. V was clipped by 4 bases and J by 4 bases, with 9 bases between them. The CDR3 runs to 13 residues. The CDR3 region has the DNA TGCGCCAGCAGCCAAGACAGTTACAATGAGCAGTTCTTC. Amino acid sequence: CASSQDSYNEQFF. The variable domain in full, completed from reference TRBV5-1 and TRBJ2-1, reads KAGVTQTPRYLIKTRGQQVTLSCSPISGHRSVSWYQQTPGQGLQFLFEYFSETQRNKGNFPGRFSGRQFSNSRSEMNVSTLELGDSALYLCASSQDSYNEQFFGPGTRLTVL.

This chain uses TRBV18 with TRBJ1-5, with D possibly being TRBD1 (5 bases). Between the trimmed V and J ends, which lost 6 bases and 4 bases, there was a span of 16 bases. The germline V gene has CDR1 KGHSH and CDR2 LQKENI. This CDR3 comprises 15 residues. The CDR3 sequence: CASSQVGVQNQPQHF. The CDR3 DNA reads as TGTGCCAGCTCCCAAGTAGGGGTGCAAAATCAGCCCCAGCATTTT.

V and J are TRBV19 and TRBJ1-5; D is unclear. The germline V gene has CDR1 LNHDA and CDR2 SQIVND (reference sequence). The CDR3 loop spans 12 amino acids. V was shortened by 4 bases and J by 3 bases, with 4 bases between the two germline ends. Here the CDR3 reads CASSTYNQPQHF. Here the CDR3 DNA reads TGTGCCAGTAGTACGTACAATCAGCCCCAGCATTTT.

This chain joins TRBV30 and TRBJ2-1; 13 nucleotides align to TRBD2. This CDR3 spans 21 amino acids. Per the germline V gene, CDR1 is GTSNPN and CDR2 is SVGIG (reference sequence). The junction had 22 bases not matched to a gene; V was cut back by 7 bases and J by 1 base. CDR3 residues: CAFLSPLTSGRVRLSYNEQFF. The DNA of the CDR3 is TGTGCCTTTCTCAGCCCCTTAACTAGCGGGAGGGTCCGGCTATCCTACAATGAGCAGTTCTTC.

As to this clone: The sample has other DNA sequences that encode this CDR3 too. This chain connects TRBV5-6 to TRBJ1-1; TRBD1 agrees at 8 bases. In germline, CDR1 is SGHDT, CDR2 YYEEEE. This CDR3 contains 14 residues. J lost 4 bases, V lost 0 bases, and 2 bases had no gene match. CDR3 bases: TGTGCCAGCAGCTTGGTGGGGACAGGCACTGAAGCTTTCTTT. The encoded protein is CASSLVGTGTEAFF. The entire variable domain, with the rest obtained from reference TRBV5-6 and TRBJ1-1, is as follows: DAGVTQSPTHLIKTRGQQVTLRCSPKSGHDTVSWYQQALGQGPQFIFQYYEEEERQRGNFPDRFSGHQFPNYSSELNVNALLLGDSALYLCASSLVGTGTEAFFGQGTRLTVV.

The CDR3 nucleotides are TGTGCCAGCAGTATCACCGGGTCACCCCTCCACTTT. Residues: CASSITGSPLHF. J is TRBJ1-6 and V is TRBV27; D not resolved. This CDR3 region has 12 residues. Between the trimmed V and J ends, which lost 5 bases and 10 bases, there was a span of 9 bases. Per the germline V gene, CDR1 is MNHEY and CDR2 is SMNVEV (reference sequence).

This chain uses TRBV18 with TRBJ1-5, with TRBD1 as a possible D gene (6 bases). Germline V gene data show CDR1 as KGHSH and CDR2 as LQKENI. Trimming stripped 1 base from V and 5 bases from J, with 6 bases between. The length of the CDR3 is 13 residues. Here the CDR3 reads CASSPQGDQPQHF. The CDR3, as DNA: TGTGCCAGCTCACCACAGGGGGATCAGCCCCAGCATTTT. The complete variable domain, with remaining parts taken from reference TRBV18 and TRBJ1-5, reads NAGVMQNPRHLVRRRGQEARLRCSPMKGHSHVYWYRQLPEEGLKFMVYLQKENIIDESGMPKERFSAEFPKEGPSILRIQQVVRGDSAAYFCASSPQGDQPQHFGDGTRLSIL.